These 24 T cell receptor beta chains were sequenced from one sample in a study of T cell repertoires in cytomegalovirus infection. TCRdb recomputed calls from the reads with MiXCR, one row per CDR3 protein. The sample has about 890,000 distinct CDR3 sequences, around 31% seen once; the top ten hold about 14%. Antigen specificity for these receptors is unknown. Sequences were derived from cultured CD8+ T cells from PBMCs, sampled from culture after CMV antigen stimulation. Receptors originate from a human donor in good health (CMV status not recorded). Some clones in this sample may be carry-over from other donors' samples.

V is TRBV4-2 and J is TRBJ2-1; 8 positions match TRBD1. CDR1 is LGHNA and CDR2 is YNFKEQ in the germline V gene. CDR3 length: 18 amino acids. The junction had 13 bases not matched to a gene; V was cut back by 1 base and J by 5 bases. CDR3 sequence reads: CASSQGLLTGVRDNEQFF. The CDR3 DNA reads TGTGCCAGCAGCCAAGGTCTCCTGACAGGGGTTCGTGACAATGAGCAGTTCTTC.

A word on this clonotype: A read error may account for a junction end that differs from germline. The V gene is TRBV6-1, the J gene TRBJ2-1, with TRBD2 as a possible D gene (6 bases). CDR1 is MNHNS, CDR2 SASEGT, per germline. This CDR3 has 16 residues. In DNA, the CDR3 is TGTGCCTGCAGCCAAAACCGGGACTCTCACGTTAATGAGCAGTTCTTC. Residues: CACSQNRDSHVNEQFF.

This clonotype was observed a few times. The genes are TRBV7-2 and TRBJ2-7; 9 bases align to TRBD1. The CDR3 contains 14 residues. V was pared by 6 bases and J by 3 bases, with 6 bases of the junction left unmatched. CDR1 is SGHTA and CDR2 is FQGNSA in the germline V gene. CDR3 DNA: TGTGCCAGCAGGGGACAGGGTCGGGGCTACGAGCAGTACTTC. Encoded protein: CASRGQGRGYEQYF.

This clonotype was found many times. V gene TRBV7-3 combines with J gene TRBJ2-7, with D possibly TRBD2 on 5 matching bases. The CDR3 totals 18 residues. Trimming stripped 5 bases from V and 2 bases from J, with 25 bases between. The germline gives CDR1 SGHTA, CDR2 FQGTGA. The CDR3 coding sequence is TGTGCCAGCAGCCCAAATGCGTGGCGGGCCGTGGGAACCTACGAGCAGTACGTC. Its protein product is CASSPNAWRAVGTYEQYV.

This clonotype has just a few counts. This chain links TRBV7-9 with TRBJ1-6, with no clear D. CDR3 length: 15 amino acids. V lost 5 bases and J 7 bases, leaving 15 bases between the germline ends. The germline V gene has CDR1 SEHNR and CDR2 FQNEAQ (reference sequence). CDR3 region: CASSLDYSNNSPLHF. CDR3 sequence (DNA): TGTGCCAGCAGCCTAGACTACTCCAACAATTCACCCCTCCACTTT. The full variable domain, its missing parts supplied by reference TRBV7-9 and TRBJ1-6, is DTGVSQNPRHKITKRGQNVTFRCDPISEHNRLYWYRQTLGQGPEFLTYFQNEAQLEKSRLLSDRFSAERPKGSFSTLEIQRTEQGDSAMYLCASSLDYSNNSPLHFGNGTRLTVT.

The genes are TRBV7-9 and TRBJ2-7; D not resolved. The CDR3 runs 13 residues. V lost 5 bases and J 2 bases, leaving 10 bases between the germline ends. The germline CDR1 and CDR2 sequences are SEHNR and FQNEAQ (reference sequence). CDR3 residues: CASSHGSPYEQYF. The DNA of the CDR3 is TGTGCCAGCAGCCACGGGTCACCCTACGAGCAGTACTTC.

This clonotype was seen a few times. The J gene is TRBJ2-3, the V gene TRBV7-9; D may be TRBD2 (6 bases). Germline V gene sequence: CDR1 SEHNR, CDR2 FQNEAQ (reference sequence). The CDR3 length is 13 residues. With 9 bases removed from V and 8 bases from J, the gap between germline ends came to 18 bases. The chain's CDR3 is CASRGATSSTQYF. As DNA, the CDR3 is TGTGCCAGTCGCGGGGCCACGAGTTCTACGCAGTATTTT. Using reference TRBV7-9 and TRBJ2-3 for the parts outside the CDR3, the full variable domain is DTGVSQNPRHKITKRGQNVTFRCDPISEHNRLYWYRQTLGQGPEFLTYFQNEAQLEKSRLLSDRFSAERPKGSFSTLEIQRTEQGDSAMYLCASRGATSSTQYFGPGTRLTVL.

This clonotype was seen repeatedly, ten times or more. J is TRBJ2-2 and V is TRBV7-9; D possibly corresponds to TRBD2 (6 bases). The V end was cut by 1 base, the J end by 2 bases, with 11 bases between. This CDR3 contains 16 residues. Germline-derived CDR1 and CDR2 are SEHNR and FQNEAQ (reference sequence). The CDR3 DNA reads TGTGCCAGCAGCTTAGAACCGGGACTCAACACCGGGGAGCTGTTTTTT. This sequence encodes CASSLEPGLNTGELFF.

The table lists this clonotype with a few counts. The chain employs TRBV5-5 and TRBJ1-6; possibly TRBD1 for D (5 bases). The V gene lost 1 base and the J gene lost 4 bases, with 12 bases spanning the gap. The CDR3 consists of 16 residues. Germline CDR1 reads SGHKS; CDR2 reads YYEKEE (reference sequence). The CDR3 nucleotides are TGTGCCAGCAGCTTGTGGTCACAGGAGTATAATTCACCCCTCCACTTT. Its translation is CASSLWSQEYNSPLHF.

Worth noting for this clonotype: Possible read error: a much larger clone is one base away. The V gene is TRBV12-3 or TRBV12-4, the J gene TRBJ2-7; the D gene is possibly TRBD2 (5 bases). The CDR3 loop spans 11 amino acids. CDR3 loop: CASSFRGERYF. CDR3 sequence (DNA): TGTGCCAGCAGTTTTCGTGGGGAGCGGTACTTC.

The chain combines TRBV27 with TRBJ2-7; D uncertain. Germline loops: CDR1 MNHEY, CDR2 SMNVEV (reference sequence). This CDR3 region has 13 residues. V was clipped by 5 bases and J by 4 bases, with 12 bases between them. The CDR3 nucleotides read TGTGCCAGCAGTGTGGCAGGCCGATACGAGCAGTACTTC. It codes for CASSVAGRYEQYF.

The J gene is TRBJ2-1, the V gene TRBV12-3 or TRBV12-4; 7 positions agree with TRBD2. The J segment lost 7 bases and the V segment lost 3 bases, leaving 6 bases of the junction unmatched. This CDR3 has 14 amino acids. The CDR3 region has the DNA TGTGCCAGCAGTTTCAGGGAGGGTAGGAATGAGCAGTTCTTC. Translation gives CASSFREGRNEQFF.

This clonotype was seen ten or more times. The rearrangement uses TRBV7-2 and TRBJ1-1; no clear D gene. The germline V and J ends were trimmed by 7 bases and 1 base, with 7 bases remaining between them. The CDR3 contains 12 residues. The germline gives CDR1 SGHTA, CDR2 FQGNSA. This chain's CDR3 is CASKRQNTEAFF. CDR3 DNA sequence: TGTGCCAGCAAGAGACAGAACACTGAAGCTTTCTTT.

This CDR3 is CASSASAGGNSKNIQYF. In nucleotides, the CDR3 is TGCGCCAGCAGTGCTAGCGCGGGGGGGAATTCCAAAAACATTCAGTACTTC. The chain couples TRBV10-2 to TRBJ2-4; 9 nucleotides match TRBD2. V was clipped by 4 bases and J by 2 bases; unmatched bases: 9. The CDR3 runs to 17 residues. The germline CDR1 and CDR2 sequences are WSHSY and SAAADI.

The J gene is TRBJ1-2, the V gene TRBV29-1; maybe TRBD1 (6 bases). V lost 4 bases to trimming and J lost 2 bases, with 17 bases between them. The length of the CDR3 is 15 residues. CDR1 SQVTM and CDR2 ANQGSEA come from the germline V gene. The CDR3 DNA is TGCAGCGTTGCCTATGGGGGGCAGGGGAACTATGGCTACACCTTC. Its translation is CSVAYGGQGNYGYTF. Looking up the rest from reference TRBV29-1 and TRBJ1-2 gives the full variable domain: SAVISQKPSRDICQRGTSLTIQCQVDSQVTMMFWYRQQPGQSLTLIATANQGSEATYESGFVIDKFPISRPNLTFSTLTVSNMSPEDSSIYLCSVAYGGQGNYGYTFGSGTRLTVV.

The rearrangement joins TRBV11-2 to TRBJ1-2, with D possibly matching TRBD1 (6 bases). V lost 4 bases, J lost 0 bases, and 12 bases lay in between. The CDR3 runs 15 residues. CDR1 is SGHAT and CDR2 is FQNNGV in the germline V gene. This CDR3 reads CASSSWDTANYGYTF. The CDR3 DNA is TGTGCCAGCAGCTCCTGGGACACCGCTAACTATGGCTACACCTTC.

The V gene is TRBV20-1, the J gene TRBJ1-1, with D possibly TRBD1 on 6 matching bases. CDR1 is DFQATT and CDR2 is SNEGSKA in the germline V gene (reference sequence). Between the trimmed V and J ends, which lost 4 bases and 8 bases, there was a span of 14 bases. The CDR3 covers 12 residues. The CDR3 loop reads CSAKKGGIEAFF. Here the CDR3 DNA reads TGCAGTGCTAAGAAGGGGGGGATCGAAGCTTTCTTT.

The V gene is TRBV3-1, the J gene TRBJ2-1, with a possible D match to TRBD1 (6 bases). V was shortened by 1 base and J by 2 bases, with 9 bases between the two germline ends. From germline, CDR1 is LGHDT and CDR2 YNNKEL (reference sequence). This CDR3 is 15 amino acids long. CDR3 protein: CASSQVGQTYNEQFF. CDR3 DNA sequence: TGTGCCAGCAGCCAAGTTGGACAGACCTACAATGAGCAGTTCTTC.

The CDR3 region has the DNA TGTGCCAGCAGGGACAGGGGGCGCCCAGAGACCCAGTACTTC. This sequence encodes CASRDRGRPETQYF. The chain uses TRBV27 and TRBJ2-5; 11 bases line up with TRBD1. Germline assignment: CDR1 MNHEY and CDR2 SMNVEV (reference sequence). The CDR3 is 14 amino acids. V dropped 6 bases and J dropped 4; count of bases not matched to a gene: 4.

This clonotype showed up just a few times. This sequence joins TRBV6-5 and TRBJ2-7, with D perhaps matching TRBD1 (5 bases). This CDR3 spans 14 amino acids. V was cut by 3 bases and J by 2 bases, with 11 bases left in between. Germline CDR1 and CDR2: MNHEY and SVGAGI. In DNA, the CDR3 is TGTGCCAGCAGTTATGCCCAGGGAACCTACGAGCAGTACGTC. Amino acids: CASSYAQGTYEQYV.

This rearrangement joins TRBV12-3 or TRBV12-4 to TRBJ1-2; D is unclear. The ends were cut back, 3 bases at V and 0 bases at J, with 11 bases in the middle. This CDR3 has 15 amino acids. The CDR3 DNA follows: TGTGCCAGCAGTTTTCCAGCGAAAGCTAACTATGGCTACACCTTC. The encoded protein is CASSFPAKANYGYTF.

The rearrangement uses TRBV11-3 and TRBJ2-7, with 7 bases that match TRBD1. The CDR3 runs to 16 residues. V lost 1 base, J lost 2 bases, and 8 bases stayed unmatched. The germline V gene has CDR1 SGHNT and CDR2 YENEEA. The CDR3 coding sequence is TGTGCCAGCAGCTTAGGGATAGGGGGCCAAGCCTACGAGCAGTACTTC. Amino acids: CASSLGIGGQAYEQYF.

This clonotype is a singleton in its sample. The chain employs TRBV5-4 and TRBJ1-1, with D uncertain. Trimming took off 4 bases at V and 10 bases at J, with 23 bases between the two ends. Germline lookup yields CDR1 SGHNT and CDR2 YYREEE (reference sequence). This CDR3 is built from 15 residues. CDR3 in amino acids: CASSDVGRARMGAFF. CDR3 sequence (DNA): TGTGCCAGCAGCGATGTTGGGAGGGCCAGGATGGGAGCTTTCTTT.

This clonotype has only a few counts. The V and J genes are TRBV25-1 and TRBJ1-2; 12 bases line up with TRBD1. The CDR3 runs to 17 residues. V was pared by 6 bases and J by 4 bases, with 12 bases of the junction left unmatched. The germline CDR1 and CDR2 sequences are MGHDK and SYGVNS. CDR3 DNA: TGTGCCAGCAGCCCCGGGGACAGGGGGCTCTATGGCTATGGCTACACCTTC. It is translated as CASSPGDRGLYGYGYTF.